Following are 15 T cell receptor beta chains from one sample sequenced in a study of blood T cell repertoires in COVID-19. TCRdb's table, derived via immunoSEQ multiplex PCR, lists solely in-frame clones and lacks some. There are some 19,000 clones in the sample; 70% to 85% occur only once, and more than 5.5% lies in the top ten. Sequencing was done on a sample of peripheral blood. Receptors were obtained from a human donor in a cohort sampled during active COVID-19.

This chain connects TRBV6-4 to TRBJ2-1; D is uncertain. The V gene's germline CDR1 is MRHNA and CDR2 SNTAGT. The V end was cut by 4 bases, the J end by 7 bases, with 11 bases between. This CDR3 contains 13 residues. In DNA, the CDR3 is TGTGCCAGCAGTGTAGAAGCGCAGAATGAGCAGTTCTTC. This codes for CASSVEAQNEQFF.

The V and J genes are TRBV18 and TRBJ1-4; the match to TRBD1 covers 10 bases. This CDR3 region has 17 residues. Per germline, CDR1 KGHSH and CDR2 LQKENI. Trimming at V came to 6 bases and at J to 2 bases, leaving 9 bases not matched to a gene. CDR3 nucleotides: TGTGCCAGCTCCACCCGGGACAGGGGATTCACTAATGAAAAACTGTTTTTT. It translates to CASSTRDRGFTNEKLFF.

The chain links TRBV19 to TRBJ2-3, with 9 bases that match TRBD2. Per germline, CDR1 LNHDA and CDR2 SQIVND (reference sequence). The CDR3 runs 15 residues. V lost 2 bases, J lost 4 bases, and 4 bases stayed unmatched. This chain's CDR3 is CASSIIAGVADTQYF. For the CDR3, the DNA is TGTGCCAGTAGTATAATAGCGGGAGTTGCAGATACGCAGTATTTT.

V and J are TRBV4-2 and TRBJ2-7; 8 bases are shared with TRBD2. J gave up 2 bases and V 0 bases, and 3 bases lay outside the gene matches. From germline, CDR1 is LGHNA and CDR2 YNFKEQ. This CDR3 comprises 15 residues. This CDR3 reads CASSQEREVPYEQYF. The CDR3 nucleotides read TGTGCCAGCAGCCAAGAGCGGGAGGTTCCCTACGAGCAGTACTTC.

This sequence joins TRBV19 and TRBJ2-3; 9 positions match TRBD1. This CDR3 spans 14 amino acids. CDR1 is LNHDA and CDR2 is SQIVND in the germline V gene (reference sequence). V lost 4 bases to trimming and J lost 9 bases; unmatched junction nucleotides: 8. The CDR3 nucleotides read TGTGCCAGTAGTACAACAGGGGACAGGGTAACGCAGTATTTT. It codes for CASSTTGDRVTQYF.

This clone was recorded only once. This chain joins TRBV6-2 or TRBV6-3 and TRBJ2-7, with D tentatively TRBD1 (6 bases). Trimming pared 2 bases from V and 4 bases from J, leaving 15 bases between. This CDR3 comprises 15 residues. Germline CDR1 and CDR2: MNHEY and SVGEGT. The CDR3 is CASSYQRARGYEQYF. In nucleotides, the CDR3 is TGTGCCAGCAGTTACCAAAGGGCCAGGGGTTACGAGCAGTACTTC.

Only a few counts were recorded for this clone. This rearrangement joins TRBV27 to TRBJ1-2; no reliable D call. The CDR3 is made up of 13 amino acids. V lost 6 bases, J lost 2 bases, and 10 bases lay in between. Germline V gene data show CDR1 as MNHEY and CDR2 as SMNVEV (reference sequence). The chain's CDR3 is CASSPRSNYGYTF. CDR3 DNA: TGTGCCAGCAGCCCTAGGTCCAACTATGGCTACACCTTC.

V is TRBV6-5 and J is TRBJ1-2; D might be TRBD1 (6 bases). Trimming shortened V by 4 bases and J by 8 bases, and 17 bases separated the two germline ends. The germline gives CDR1 MNHEY, CDR2 SVGAGI. This CDR3 is built from 14 residues. CDR3 amino acids: CASSSFQTGRGYTF. For the CDR3, the DNA is TGTGCCAGCAGTTCCTTCCAGACAGGTCGGGGCTACACCTTC.

The chain joins TRBV20-1 to TRBJ1-1; possibly TRBD1 for D (6 bases). The germline CDR1 and CDR2 sequences are DFQATT and SNEGSKA (reference sequence). The CDR3 has 11 amino acids. Between the trimmed V and J ends, which lost 5 bases and 8 bases, there was a span of 12 bases. The CDR3 region has the DNA TGCAGTGCTTCCAGACAGGCCGAAGCTTTCTTT. Translating gives CSASRQAEAFF.

This chain joins TRBV16 and TRBJ2-1, with a possible D match to TRBD2 (7 bases). V lost 4 bases and J 8 bases, leaving 15 bases between the germline ends. Germline V gene sequence: CDR1 KGHSY, CDR2 FQNENV. The CDR3 consists of 14 residues. As DNA, the CDR3 is TGTGCCAGCAGCCCGTATGGGGGGGCTGATGAGCAGTTCTTC. Translation: CASSPYGGADEQFF. The full variable domain, rest sourced from reference TRBV16 and TRBJ2-1, is GEEVAQTPKHLVRGEGQKAKLYCAPIKGHSYVFWYQQVLKNEFKFLISFQNENVFDETGMPKERFSAKCLPNSPCSLEIQATKLEDSAVYFCASSPYGGADEQFFGPGTRLTVL.

The chain employs TRBV24-1 and TRBJ1-2, with a possible D match to TRBD1 (6 bases). Germline V gene lookup returns CDR1 KGHDR and CDR2 SFDVKD. The CDR3 consists of 16 residues. Trimming removed 3 bases at V and 4 bases at J, with 17 bases between. CDR3: CATSDRNTDRSYGYTF. CDR3 sequence (DNA): TGTGCCACCAGTGATCGGAACACCGACAGGTCCTATGGCTACACCTTC.

The J gene is TRBJ1-1, the V gene TRBV19; D perhaps matches TRBD1 (6 bases). Trimming shortened V by 6 bases and J by 0 bases, and 20 bases separated the two germline ends. The CDR3 is 17 residues long. Germline-derived CDR1 and CDR2 are LNHDA and SQIVND (reference sequence). CDR3 sequence: CASRMTGPPSMNTEAFF. The CDR3 DNA reads as TGTGCCAGTAGAATGACAGGCCCCCCTTCAATGAACACTGAAGCTTTCTTT.

The chain is built from TRBV5-1 and TRBJ1-1; 9 nucleotides agree with TRBD1. CDR3 size: 12 residues. CDR1 SGHRS and CDR2 YFSETQ come from the germline V gene. The V segment lost 7 bases and the J segment 3 bases; nucleotides outside the gene matches: 1. As DNA, the CDR3 is TGCGCCAGCCGACAGGGGGACACTGAAGCTTTCTTT. Its translation: CASRQGDTEAFF.

The chain carries TRBV28 and TRBJ1-5, with D unclear. Germline V gene data show CDR1 as MDHEN and CDR2 as SYDVKM. V was trimmed by 8 bases and J by 5 bases, leaving 10 bases between them. The CDR3 contains 12 residues. CDR3 sequence reads: CASLVGDQPQHF. CDR3 nucleotide sequence: TGTGCCAGCCTGGTCGGAGATCAGCCCCAGCATTTT.

The chain couples TRBV27 to TRBJ1-5, with no clear D. V lost 2 bases and J lost 6, with 14 bases in between. Germline V CDR1 and CDR2: MNHEY, SMNVEV (reference sequence). CDR3 length: 15 residues. The CDR3 region has the DNA TGTGCCAGCAGTTTAGTTGGCGGGGAGGCTCAGCCCCAGCATTTT. Its translation: CASSLVGGEAQPQHF.